This note documents a single TCR beta chain sequence. This could be a read error, since a much larger clone is one nucleotide away. The data derive from a study of tumor-infiltrating lymphocytes in primary liver carcinoma. With V trimmed by 4 bases and J by 4 bases, 8 bases remained unmatched. CDR3 length: 14 residues. From germline, CDR1 is SQVTM and CDR2 ANQGSEA. For blood RNA, unsorted whole blood served as the source, and germline DNA was extracted too. The investigators made TCR beta cDNA from 500 ng total RNA, using a constant-region primer. Three nested multiplex PCR rounds of slightly modified ARM-PCR generated TCR beta libraries. A C-beta reverse primer was combined with TRBV1-TRBV30 forward primers in the first two PCR rounds, and each round had roughly 9 cycles. TCRdb independently ran MiXCR on the multiplex PCR reads; one entry per CDR3 protein. This sample yields around 330,000 distinct CDR3 sequences, of which nearly 60% are seen a single time; more than 15% belongs to the top ten.

The sequence derives from a woman younger than 45 with primary liver carcinoma and hepatitis B virus infection. Sequenced sample: peripheral blood. The V call is TRBV29-1, the J call TRBJ2-7; 9 nucleotides align to TRBD1. CDR3 bases: TGCAGCGTTGTCCCGGGACAGGGAAGATACGAGCAGTACTTC. Its protein product is CSVVPGQGRYEQYF.